This entry lists 25 T cell receptor beta chains sequenced from one sample in a study of CD8 T cells in Susac syndrome. The RNA input was roughly 0.5 to 1 ug, and it was reverse transcribed with random hexamers. TCRdb redid the calling of the immunoSEQ multiplex PCR reads with MiXCR, one entry per CDR3 protein. The data show 200,000 or so distinct CDR3 sequences, nearly 95% seen once. Material for sequencing was CD4+ T cells from PBMCs. The receptors originated from a human donor with multiple sclerosis.

This chain links TRBV6-5 with TRBJ1-2; D is unclear. The germline gives CDR1 MNHEY, CDR2 SVGAGI. This CDR3 is 16 amino acids long. Trimming took 3 bases from V and 0 from J, leaving 14 bases between them. The chain's CDR3 is CASSYQVERANYGYTF. DNA for the CDR3: TGTGCCAGCAGTTATCAGGTGGAACGGGCTAACTATGGCTACACCTTC.

The chain joins TRBV4-1 to TRBJ2-4; TRBD2 agrees at 7 bases. After removal of 4 bases from V and 1 base from J, the junction contained 10 bases not matched to a gene. Germline loops: CDR1 MGHRA, CDR2 YSYEKL. The CDR3 extends over 17 amino acids. CDR3 DNA: TGCGCCAGCAGCCGGGGGTTGAGGGAGGGGGCCAAAAACATTCAGTACTTC. This gives the protein CASSRGLREGAKNIQYF.

This chain connects TRBV3-1 to TRBJ1-1, with D possibly being TRBD1 (5 bases). The CDR3 is 16 amino acids. Trimming left V 1 base short and J 4 bases short, with 16 bases between. Germline V gives CDR1 LGHDT, CDR2 YNNKEL (reference sequence). The CDR3 sequence: CASSQAWGGMGTEAFF. CDR3 bases: TGTGCCAGCAGCCAAGCATGGGGGGGGATGGGCACTGAAGCTTTCTTT.

J is TRBJ2-5 and V is TRBV20-1; TRBD1 or TRBD2 may be the D gene (5 bases each). Germline V gives CDR1 DFQATT, CDR2 SNEGSKA (reference sequence). Trimming pared 6 bases from V and 3 bases from J, leaving 17 bases between. The CDR3 totals 14 residues. The CDR3 DNA follows: TGCAGTGCCCATACCGGGACGGGAAAAGAGACCCAGTACTTC. Translated, it gives CSAHTGTGKETQYF.

The J gene is TRBJ2-2, the V gene TRBV9; TRBD1 matches 7 bases. The length of the CDR3 is 15 residues. From germline, CDR1 is SGDLS and CDR2 YYNGEE. V lost 3 bases, J lost 0 bases, and 2 bases stayed unmatched. The CDR3 nucleotides read TGTGCCAGCAGCGACAGGGGATCGAACACCGGGGAGCTGTTTTTT. Encoded protein: CASSDRGSNTGELFF. The variable domain in full, with the rest retrieved from reference TRBV9 and TRBJ2-2, is DSGVTQTPKHLITATGQRVTLRCSPRSGDLSVYWYQQSLDQGLQFLIQYYNGEERAKGNILERFSAQQFPDLHSELNLSSLELGDSALYFCASSDRGSNTGELFFGEGSRLTVL.

V gene TRBV3-1 combines with J gene TRBJ2-7; D unresolved. This CDR3 has 12 amino acids. From germline, CDR1 is LGHDT and CDR2 YNNKEL (reference sequence). The V gene lost 2 bases and the J gene lost 5 bases, with 7 bases spanning the gap. The CDR3 DNA reads TGTGCCAGCAGCCAACCTCGTGACGAGCAGTACTTC. Translated: CASSQPRDEQYF.

This rearrangement joins TRBV20-1 to TRBJ2-3; D possibly corresponds to TRBD2 (5 bases). Deletions cut 7 bases from V and 1 base from J, with 12 bases between. Looked up from germline, CDR1 is DFQATT and CDR2 is SNEGSKA (reference sequence). CDR3 size: 13 residues. The CDR3 DNA reads as TGCAGTGGACTAATTAAGGGCACAGATACGCAGTATTTT. Translated, it gives CSGLIKGTDTQYF.

This chain connects TRBV9 to TRBJ2-7; TRBD2 agrees at 8 bases. V trimming: 2 bases; J trimming: 6 bases; junction bases outside the gene matches: 10. Germline loops: CDR1 SGDLS, CDR2 YYNGEE. This CDR3 region has 15 residues. The chain's CDR3 is CASSVESSGRGEQYF. In DNA, the CDR3 is TGTGCCAGCAGCGTCGAATCTAGCGGGCGGGGCGAGCAGTACTTC.

This chain uses TRBV29-1 with TRBJ1-2, with 7 bases lining up with TRBD1. CDR1 and CDR2 from the germline V gene are SQVTM and ANQGSEA. Trimming at V came to 6 bases and at J to 7 bases, leaving 11 bases not matched to a gene. There are 13 residues in the CDR3. The chain's CDR3 is CSVDRVTLGGYTF. The CDR3 DNA sequence: TGCAGCGTAGACAGGGTAACCCTAGGTGGCTACACCTTC.

The J gene is TRBJ2-3, the V gene TRBV29-1; TRBD1 agrees at 7 bases. The germline CDR1 and CDR2 sequences are SQVTM and ANQGSEA. CDR3 length: 14 amino acids. V lost 5 bases, J lost 2 bases, and 7 bases stayed unmatched. CDR3 protein: CSVYRGFNTDTQYF. The DNA of the CDR3 is TGCAGCGTTTACAGGGGATTTAACACAGATACGCAGTATTTT.

The chain is built from TRBV20-1 and TRBJ1-1; tentatively, D is TRBD1 (5 bases). The CDR3 has 14 residues. The germline V gene encodes CDR1 DFQATT and CDR2 SNEGSKA (reference sequence). CDR3 nucleotides: TGCAGCGTATCTCGGGGCATGCTGAACACTGAAGCTTTCTTT. This gives the protein CSVSRGMLNTEAFF.

V is TRBV7-9 and J is TRBJ1-1; 7 nucleotides match TRBD1. Germline-derived CDR1 and CDR2 are SEHNR and FQNEAQ (reference sequence). The CDR3 covers 13 residues. Unmatched junction bases numbered 2, after V lost 6 bases and J lost 1 base. CDR3 bases: TGTGCCAGCAGATGGACAGGGAACACTGAAGCTTTCTTT. Amino acids: CASRWTGNTEAFF.

This clonotype was seen a single time. This chain uses TRBV5-4 with TRBJ2-7; 11 bases match TRBD2. The J segment lost 6 bases and the V segment lost 4 bases, leaving 6 bases of the junction unmatched. The CDR3 totals 14 residues. The germline V gene encodes CDR1 SGHNT and CDR2 YYREEE (reference sequence). CDR3: CASSLSGGATEQYF. The CDR3 DNA sequence: TGTGCCAGCAGCCTTAGCGGGGGGGCCACCGAGCAGTACTTC.

The CDR3 loop is CASSRTSGGSRSTFF. In DNA form, the CDR3 reads TGTGCCAGCAGCCGGACTAGCGGGGGGTCCAGGAGTACGTTCTTC. The chain employs TRBV7-2 and TRBJ2-1, with 14 bases identical to TRBD2. J was trimmed by 15 bases and V by 5 bases; bases with no gene match: 12. The CDR3 loop spans 15 amino acids. The germline gives CDR1 SGHTA, CDR2 FQGNSA.

Written as DNA, the CDR3 is TGTGCCAGCAGTTACTCGGTCCAGGGAGATACGCAGTATTTT. Protein product: CASSYSVQGDTQYF. This chain uses TRBV6-2 or TRBV6-3 with TRBJ2-3; a weak D match, TRBD1 (5 bases). V dropped 0 bases and J dropped 5 bases, with 9 bases sitting between them. CDR1 and CDR2 (germline): MNHEY, SVGEGT. The CDR3 is 14 amino acids.

This clonotype was picked up one time. The chain is built from TRBV24-1 and TRBJ2-7; D not resolved. This CDR3 contains 15 residues. Germline CDR1 and CDR2: KGHDR and SFDVKD. Trimming cost V 4 bases and J 3 bases, with 15 bases left between them. CDR3 loop: CATSESHRPYYEQYF. The CDR3 DNA reads TGTGCCACCAGTGAATCTCATCGACCGTACTACGAGCAGTACTTC.

The chain links TRBV30 to TRBJ1-1; maybe TRBD1 (6 bases). Germline V CDR1 and CDR2: GTSNPN, SVGIG (reference sequence). The CDR3 loop spans 11 amino acids. V lost 4 bases to trimming and J lost 3 bases, with 6 bases between them. DNA of the CDR3: TGTGCCTGGACAGGGGACACTGAAGCTTTCTTT. Translation gives CAWTGDTEAFF.

This clonotype appeared once. The chain has TRBV20-1 and TRBJ1-1; D may be TRBD1 (6 bases). V was clipped by 5 bases and J by 3 bases, with 13 bases between them. Germline V gene lookup returns CDR1 DFQATT and CDR2 SNEGSKA (reference sequence). The CDR3 is made up of 13 amino acids. CDR3 protein: CSALGQLHTEAFF. CDR3 in DNA: TGCAGTGCTCTTGGACAGCTCCACACTGAAGCTTTCTTT.

The chain joins TRBV20-1 to TRBJ2-2, with TRBD1 matching over 7 bases. Losses at the gene ends were 1 base for V and 1 base for J; bases not matched to a gene: 3. The CDR3 totals 15 residues. Germline CDR1 DFQATT, CDR2 SNEGSKA (reference sequence). CDR3 protein: CSARGRQGNTGELFF. The CDR3 bases are TGCAGTGCTAGAGGACGACAGGGGAACACCGGGGAGCTGTTTTTT.

This chain joins TRBV7-9 and TRBJ2-6; D may be TRBD1 or TRBD2 (5 bases each). Germline loops: CDR1 SEHNR, CDR2 FQNEAQ (reference sequence). CDR3 length equals 15 residues. Trimming left V 5 bases short and J 2 bases short, with 10 bases between. The CDR3 coding sequence is TGTGCCAGCAGCCAGAGGGGAACTGGGGCCAACGTCCTGACTTTC. Protein: CASSQRGTGANVLTF.

This clonotype has just one count. V usage is TRBV20-1 and J usage is TRBJ1-5; D is possibly TRBD1 (5 bases). V lost 5 bases, J lost 7 bases, and 18 bases lay in between. From germline, CDR1 is DFQATT and CDR2 SNEGSKA (reference sequence). This CDR3 region has 14 residues. The CDR3 reads CSAYLDGRQQPQHF. The CDR3 DNA reads as TGCAGTGCTTACCTCGACGGGAGACAGCAGCCCCAGCATTTT.

The chain carries TRBV3-1 and TRBJ1-5, with D maybe TRBD1 (5 bases). V was trimmed by 5 bases and J by 4 bases, leaving 9 bases between them. Germline-derived CDR1 and CDR2 are LGHDT and YNNKEL (reference sequence). The CDR3 extends over 13 amino acids. The CDR3 sequence: CASSWKGNQPQHF. The CDR3, as DNA: TGTGCCAGCAGCTGGAAGGGGAATCAGCCCCAGCATTTT. The complete variable domain, with remaining parts taken from reference TRBV3-1 and TRBJ1-5, reads DTAVSQTPKYLVTQMGNDKSIKCEQNLGHDTMYWYKQDSKKFLKIMFSYNNKELIINETVPNRFSPKSPDKAHLNLHINSLELGDSAVYFCASSWKGNQPQHFGDGTRLSIL.

V is TRBV24-1 and J is TRBJ1-2; a weak D match, TRBD1 (5 bases). The CDR3 has 14 residues. The V and J ends lost 2 bases and 7 bases respectively, with 13 bases between them. In germline, CDR1 is KGHDR, CDR2 SFDVKD. CDR3 amino acids: CATSDSGRAIGYTF. The CDR3 DNA reads TGTGCCACCAGTGATTCGGGCAGGGCAATTGGCTACACCTTC.

The chain couples TRBV2 to TRBJ2-5; D tentatively reads TRBD1 or TRBD2 (5 bases each). The germline CDR1 and CDR2 sequences are SNHLY and FYNNEI. With 7 bases removed from V and 3 bases from J, the gap between germline ends came to 12 bases. The CDR3 totals 13 residues. This chain's CDR3 is CASTRQTKETQYF. In DNA, the CDR3 is TGTGCCAGCACTCGACAGACTAAAGAGACCCAGTACTTC.

This sequence joins TRBV24-1 and TRBJ2-2; D is undetermined. Germline CDR1 reads KGHDR; CDR2 reads SFDVKD. V dropped 11 bases and J dropped 0 bases, with 9 bases sitting between them. The CDR3 spans 13 residues. The CDR3 spells CAIGPANTGELFF. The CDR3 DNA is TGTGCCATAGGGCCTGCGAACACCGGGGAGCTGTTTTTT.